This T cell receptor beta chain was captured in a study of beta chain features in type 1 diabetes. Study-wide results and caveats: The naive, central memory and Treg TCRB repertoires looked more alike in patients than they did in healthy donors. Among patients with Type 1 diabetes, TCRB CDR3s were moderately but significantly shorter in every one of the four CD4+ subsets.

Between the trimmed V and J ends, which lost 6 bases and 5 bases, there was a span of 10 bases. This CDR3 region has 13 residues. Germline V CDR1 and CDR2: LNHNV, YYDKDF (reference sequence). Donors contributed one heparinised blood draw apiece, averaging about 120 mL. Expressed TCRB transcripts were sequenced after all isolated RNA was converted to cDNA. Repertoires were generated with immunoSEQ multiplex PCR, while TCRdb's copy carries only in-frame clones and drops some. There are 350,000 to 450,000 clones in the sample; approximately 15% occur only once, and roughly 0.038% lies in the top ten. Worth noting for this clone: Its target is not known.

The receptor comes from a man aged 25-45 years in good health. The chain joins TRBV15 to TRBJ1-4; D gene ambiguous. Input material: naive CD4+ T cells from blood. The CDR3: CATSKIRNEKLFF. CDR3 in DNA: TGTGCCACCAGTAAGATTAGAAATGAAAAACTGTTTTTT.